This T cell receptor (beta chain) was captured in a study of T cell responses to AZD1222 COVID-19 vaccine. General study results and limits: Donors were largely white British and mainly female; clonal diversity was possibly underestimated. Within unmutated variant regions lay the reported targets of nearly half of spike-specific TCRs. Spike-specific TCR breadth and depth went up after people got two AZD1222 doses.

The germline V gene encodes CDR1 SEHNR and CDR2 FQNEAQ (reference sequence). V trimming: 1 base; J trimming: 6 bases; junction bases outside the gene matches: 1. This CDR3 spans 14 amino acids. Generated by immunoSEQ multiplex PCR, the TCRdb table keeps only in-frame clones and is missing some. The sample has 100,000 to 150,000 clones; about nine tenths are singletons. The count of this clone is one. The antigen is undetermined. Sequencing was performed on peripheral blood, taken on day 0 of AZD1222 vaccination. This chain joins TRBV7-9 and TRBJ2-2, with 8 bases aligning to TRBD2. The sequence came from an adult in good health. Here the CDR3 DNA reads TGTGCCAGCAGCTTAGACGGGAGGGCCGGGGAGCTGTTTTTT. Translated: CASSLDGRAGELFF.